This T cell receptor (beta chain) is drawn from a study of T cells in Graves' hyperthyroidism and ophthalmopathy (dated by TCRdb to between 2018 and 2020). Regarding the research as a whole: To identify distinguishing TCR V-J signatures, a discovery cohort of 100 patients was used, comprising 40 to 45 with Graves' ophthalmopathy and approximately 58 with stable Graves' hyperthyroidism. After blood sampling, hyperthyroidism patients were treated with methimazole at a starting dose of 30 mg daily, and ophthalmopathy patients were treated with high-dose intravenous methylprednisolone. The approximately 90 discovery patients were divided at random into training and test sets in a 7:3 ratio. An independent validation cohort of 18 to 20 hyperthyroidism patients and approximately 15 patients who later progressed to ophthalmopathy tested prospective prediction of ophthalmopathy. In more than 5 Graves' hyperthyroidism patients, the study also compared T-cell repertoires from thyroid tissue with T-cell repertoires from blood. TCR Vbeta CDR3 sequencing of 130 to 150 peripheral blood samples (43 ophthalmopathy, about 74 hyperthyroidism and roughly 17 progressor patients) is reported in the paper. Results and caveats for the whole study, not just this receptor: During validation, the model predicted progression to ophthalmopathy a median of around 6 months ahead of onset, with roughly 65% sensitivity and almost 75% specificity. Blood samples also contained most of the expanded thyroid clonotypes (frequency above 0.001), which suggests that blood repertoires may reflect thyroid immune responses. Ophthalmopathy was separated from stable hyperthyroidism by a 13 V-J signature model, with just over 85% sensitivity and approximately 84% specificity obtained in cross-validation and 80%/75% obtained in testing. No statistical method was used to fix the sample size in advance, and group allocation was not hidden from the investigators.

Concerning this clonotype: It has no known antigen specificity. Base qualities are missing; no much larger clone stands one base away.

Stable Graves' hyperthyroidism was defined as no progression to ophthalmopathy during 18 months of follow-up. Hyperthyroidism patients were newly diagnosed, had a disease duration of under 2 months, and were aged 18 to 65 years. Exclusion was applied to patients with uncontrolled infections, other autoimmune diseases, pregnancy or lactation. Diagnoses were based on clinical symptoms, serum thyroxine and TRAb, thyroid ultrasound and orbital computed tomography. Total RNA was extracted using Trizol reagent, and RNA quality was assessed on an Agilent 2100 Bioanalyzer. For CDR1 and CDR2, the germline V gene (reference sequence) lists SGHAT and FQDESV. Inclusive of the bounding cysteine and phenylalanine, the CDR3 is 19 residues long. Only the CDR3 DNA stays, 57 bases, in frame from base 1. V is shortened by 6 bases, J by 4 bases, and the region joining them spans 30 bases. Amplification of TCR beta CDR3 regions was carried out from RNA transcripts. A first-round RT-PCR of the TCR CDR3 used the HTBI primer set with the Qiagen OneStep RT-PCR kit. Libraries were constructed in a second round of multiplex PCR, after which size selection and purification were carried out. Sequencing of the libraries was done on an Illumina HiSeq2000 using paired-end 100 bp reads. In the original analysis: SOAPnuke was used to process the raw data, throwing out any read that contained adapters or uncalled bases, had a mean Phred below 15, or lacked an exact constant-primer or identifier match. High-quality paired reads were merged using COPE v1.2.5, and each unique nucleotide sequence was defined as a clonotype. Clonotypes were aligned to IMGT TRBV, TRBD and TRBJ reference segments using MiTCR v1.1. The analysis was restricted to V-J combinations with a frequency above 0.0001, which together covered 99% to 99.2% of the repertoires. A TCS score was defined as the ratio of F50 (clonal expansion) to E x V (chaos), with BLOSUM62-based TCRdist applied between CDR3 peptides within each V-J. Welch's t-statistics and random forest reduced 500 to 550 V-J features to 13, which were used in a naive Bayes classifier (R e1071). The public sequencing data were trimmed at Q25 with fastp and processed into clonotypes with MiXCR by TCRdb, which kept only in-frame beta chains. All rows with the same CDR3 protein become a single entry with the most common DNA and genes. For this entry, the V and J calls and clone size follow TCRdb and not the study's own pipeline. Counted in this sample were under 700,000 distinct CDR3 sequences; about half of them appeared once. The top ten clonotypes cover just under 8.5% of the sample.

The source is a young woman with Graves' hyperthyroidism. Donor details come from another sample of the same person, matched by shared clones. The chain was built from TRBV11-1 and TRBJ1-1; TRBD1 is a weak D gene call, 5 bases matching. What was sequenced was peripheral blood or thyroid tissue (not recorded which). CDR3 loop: CASRPDAGEWGVRSTEAFF. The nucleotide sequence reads TGTGCCAGCAGACCCGATGCGGGGGAGTGGGGCGTCAGGAGCACTGAAGCTTTCTTT.